A selection of T cell receptor beta chains follows, all from one sample in a study of CD8+ T cells in alopecia areata. Measured with immunoSEQ multiplex PCR; TCRdb has only the in-frame clones, and not every one. Here the sample spans 200,000 to 250,000 clones, approximately 38% being singletons. The material was CD4+ T cells sorted from blood, obtained between weeks 30 and 35, from a patient treated with tofacitinib. The receptors were gathered from a human donor with alopecia areata. Each CDR3 is given with its conserved first and last residue.

CDR3: CASSEERGGTDTQYF; V: TRBV2; J: TRBJ2-3
CDR3: CATSSGSGSKDEQFF; V: TRBV15; J: TRBJ2-1
CDR3: CASSAGRRQYF; V: TRBV2; J: TRBJ2-7
CDR3: CAWSVQNIQYF; V: TRBV30; J: TRBJ2-4
CDR3: CASSLDRYSNQPQHF; V: TRBV5-5; J: TRBJ1-5
CDR3: CSVAPRLAGGNEQFF; V: TRBV29-1; J: TRBJ2-1
CDR3: CASSPPGLAGVGADTQYF; V: TRBV5-1; J: TRBJ2-3
CDR3: CASRSSFSGANVLTF; V: TRBV19; J: TRBJ2-6
CDR3: CASSLSGREKLFF; V: TRBV7-9; J: TRBJ1-4
CDR3: CASSHSDRSTDTQYF; V: TRBV5-1; J: TRBJ2-3
CDR3: CASSSEGHSNQPQHF; V: TRBV5-1; J: TRBJ1-5
CDR3: CASSQVRQSYEQYF; V: TRBV4-1; J: TRBJ2-7
CDR3: CASSYSTGDTIYF; V: TRBV6-5; J: TRBJ1-3
CDR3: CASSLEPGTLSYTF; V: TRBV5-5; J: TRBJ1-2
CDR3: CASSDYRPAGPYEQYF; V: TRBV10-2; J: TRBJ2-7
CDR3: CASSPNTVLNEQFF; V: TRBV18; J: TRBJ2-1
CDR3: CASRRRTGETQYF; V: TRBV5-1; J: TRBJ2-5
CDR3: CASSDNRGSYNEQFF; V: TRBV25-1; J: TRBJ2-1
CDR3: CASSEAWGLRGEALHF; V: TRBV6-1; J: TRBJ1-6
CDR3: CASQDRGKGTGANVLTF; V: TRBV5-1; J: TRBJ2-6
CDR3: CASSSSGQGNYGYTF; V: TRBV7-8; J: TRBJ1-2
CDR3: CASSIEWASTEAFF; V: TRBV7-8; J: TRBJ1-1
CDR3: CASSDGTYGTGELFF; V: TRBV19; J: TRBJ2-2
CDR3: CASSEWGSGYTF; V: TRBV2; J: TRBJ1-2
CDR3: CASSFQGTNTEAFF; V: TRBV5-1; J: TRBJ1-1
CDR3: CSAAFNEKLFF; V: TRBV20-1; J: TRBJ1-4
CDR3: CAWSVFQDYGYTF; V: TRBV30; J: TRBJ1-2
CDR3: CASSQSGGAEHYGYTF; V: TRBV23-1; J: TRBJ1-2